These T cell receptor beta chains were read from a single sample in a study of shared clonotypes between healthy human individuals. This table comes from immunoSEQ multiplex PCR, and its TCRdb copy is limited to in-frame clones, with some not included. The sample holds some 2,100,000 clones, 90% to 96% seen once. Material for sequencing was naive CD4+ T cells sorted from blood. These receptors all come from a man between 18 and 35 years old in good health. CDR3s leave out the opening cysteine and the closing phenylalanine or tryptophan.

J | V | CDR3
TRBJ2-1 | TRBV5-6 | ASSLGGAANNEQF
TRBJ2-1 | TRBV7-2 | ASSLAGRTHEQF
TRBJ2-3 | TRBV7-6 | ASSLVESKDTQY
TRBJ2-7 | TRBV2 | ASSGTGYEQY
TRBJ2-3 | TRBV30 | AWTAWGPTDTQY
TRBJ1-2 | TRBV5-6 | ASSLDSGPYNYGYT
TRBJ1-2 | TRBV10-3 | AISETGNRVYGYT
TRBJ1-5 | TRBV7-2 | ASSLSSNQPQH
TRBJ2-3 | TRBV9 | ASSGAGGRADTQY
TRBJ1-1 | TRBV20-1 | SLRYTEAF
TRBJ2-7 | TRBV5-6 | ASSSGLPYEQY
TRBJ1-1 | TRBV6-5 | ASSPLMNTEAF
TRBJ1-6 | TRBV30 | AWQGAYNSPLH
TRBJ2-3 | TRBV29-1 | SVDGYSTDTQY
TRBJ2-1 | TRBV18 | ASSYNGNEQF
TRBJ2-2 | TRBV5-4 | ASSLGRSNAGELF
TRBJ1-1 | TRBV5-1 | ASSLRGQPNTEAF
TRBJ1-2 | TRBV10-1 | ASSESNRPSGYT
TRBJ1-1 | TRBV19 | ASSGTREGEAF
TRBJ2-7 | TRBV6-6 | ASSQGQAFGEQY
TRBJ1-5 | TRBV2 | ASSTDRSNQPQH
TRBJ2-5 | TRBV27 | ASSRQGAETQY
TRBJ1-5 | TRBV5-1 | ASSLEPLDGFRNQPQH
TRBJ1-2 | TRBV19 | ASSIDSGTTNYGYT
TRBJ2-7 | TRBV5-1 | ASSRGTGGAPYEQY
TRBJ1-6 | TRBV13 | ASSSTDRANSPLH
TRBJ2-5 | TRBV28 | ASSLRGSQETQY
TRBJ2-7 | TRBV11-2 | ASSLGVEGGY
TRBJ1-2 | TRBV19 | ASSIAAAPNYGYT
TRBJ2-4 | TRBV18 | ASSPPGRKNIQY
TRBJ2-1 | TRBV9 | ASSVDGAAYNEQF
TRBJ2-7 | TRBV29-1 | SVGQSEQY
TRBJ2-7 | TRBV5-6 | ASSWGFGRTDSYEQY
TRBJ1-5 | TRBV18 | ASSPTGGQPQH
TRBJ1-5 | TRBV18 | ASSERDPGPQH
TRBJ1-3 | TRBV7-9 | ASSLWALGSGNTIY
TRBJ1-5 | TRBV6-1 | ASKLPGVQSQPQH
TRBJ2-2 | TRBV2 | ASSGGSGTTGELF
TRBJ1-4 | TRBV2 | ASSHHDPALNEKLF
TRBJ2-1 | TRBV2 | ASSGDAGEQF
TRBJ1-4 | TRBV6-1 | ASSEAGTAEKLF
TRBJ1-5 | TRBV28 | ASSPGGGHQPQH
TRBJ2-3 | TRBV7-8 | ASSPRTSLALSTDTQY
TRBJ2-7 | TRBV6-6 | ASSLMGGSYEQY
TRBJ2-2 | TRBV11-3 | ASSFTENTGELF
TRBJ2-1 | TRBV6-1 | ASTQTREQF
TRBJ2-7 | TRBV7-9 | ASFPAGGFEQY
TRBJ2-2 | TRBV7-9 | ASSWGDTGRAGELF
TRBJ2-7 | TRBV18 | ASSPRLGDYEQY
TRBJ1-6 | TRBV6-5 | ASRFMDRGQSPLH
TRBJ2-2 | TRBV7-2 | ASSLAGRRANTGELF
TRBJ2-7 | TRBV6-1 | ASSGTGVLGYEQY
TRBJ2-7 | TRBV4-3 | ASSQDLASARYEQY
TRBJ2-2 | TRBV5-4 | ASSQAGTGTGELF
TRBJ2-4 | TRBV30 | AWSKTDPFKNIQY
TRBJ2-5 | TRBV30 | AWSGTGAGETQY
TRBJ2-2 | TRBV5-6 | ASSLPVGSGELF
TRBJ1-4 | TRBV20-1 | SARDREKLF
TRBJ2-7 | TRBV15 | ATSLALSSYEQY
TRBJ2-7 | TRBV7-2 | ASSESGGLPYEQY